This T cell receptor (beta chain) was sequenced during a study of chemoradiotherapy in HPV16-positive cancers. On the study more broadly: Candidate HPV-specific clones and shared TCR motifs came from a couple of HPV16-positive patients. Study-wide points: The functional HPV-specific definition rests on just a couple of HPV16-positive patients. Non-HPV-specific T cells did not expand in tumors during treatment, whereas candidate HPV-specific clones and E7-related motifs did.

Samples were taken several times over chemoradiotherapy. Germline V gene data show CDR1 as LNHDA and CDR2 as SQIVND (reference sequence). The V segment lost 9 bases and the J segment 1 base; nucleotides outside the gene matches: 5. The CDR3 consists of 14 residues. The data were produced by immunoSEQ multiplex PCR, yet TCRdb's version contains in-frame clones alone and is incomplete. The data show fewer than 30,000 clones, approximately 95% seen once. Comment on this clone: The antigen is unknown.

The V gene is TRBV19, the J gene TRBJ2-1; 8 nucleotides align to TRBD1. This sequence originates from a human donor with HPV-associated anogenital cancer. This specimen was collected from a patient who underwent chemoradiotherapy. In DNA form, the CDR3 reads TGTGCCAGCAACAGGGGGAGGTCCTACAATGAGCAGTTCTTC. Its translation is CASNRGRSYNEQFF.